The present entry profiles one T cell receptor (beta chain) with its context. These data originate in a study of blood T cell repertoires in COVID-19. The table came from immunoSEQ multiplex PCR; TCRdb's copy has only in-frame clones and leaves some out. The repertoire has fewer than 95,000 clones, around 88% of them found once; the top ten carry approximately 5.1%. Input material: peripheral blood. The TCR comes from a woman of 80 years or more with acute or convalescent COVID-19.

CDR3 DNA sequence: TGTGCCAGCAGCGTGGACCCCGGTGGGGGGGGCCGTGCTGAAGCTTTCTTT. It translates to CASSVDPGGGGRAEAFF. This chain links TRBV9 with TRBJ1-1; D may be TRBD1 (6 bases). CDR1 is SGDLS and CDR2 is YYNGEE in the germline V gene. V was pared by 2 bases and J by 6 bases, with 23 bases between. This CDR3 is 17 amino acids long.